The clone carrying this T cell receptor (beta chain) was seen a handful of times. Its specificity is unknown. The sample is drawn from a study of OX40 agonist ivuxolimab in advanced cancers. Here immunoSEQ multiplex PCR was the method, and the copy in TCRdb shows in-frame clones only, minus some. This table holds about 48,000 clones, around 84% found once. Germline values: CDR1 SGHTA, CDR2 FQGNSA. V lost 3 bases, J lost 4 bases, and 12 bases lay in between. This CDR3 has 14 residues. Notes on the study in general: Relative to CD4+ cells, CD8+ T cells on average had more expanded clones.

The clonotype comes from an adult with an advanced solid tumor such as melanoma, head and neck, liver or kidney cancer. The starting material was CD4+ or CD8+ T cells sorted from blood, obtained in a trial of the OX40 agonist ivuxolimab. The chain combines TRBV7-2 with TRBJ1-1; D unresolved. In DNA form, the CDR3 reads TGTGCCAGCAGCTTCGGTCATCAAAGCACTGAAGCTTTCTTT. Translated, it gives CASSFGHQSTEAFF.